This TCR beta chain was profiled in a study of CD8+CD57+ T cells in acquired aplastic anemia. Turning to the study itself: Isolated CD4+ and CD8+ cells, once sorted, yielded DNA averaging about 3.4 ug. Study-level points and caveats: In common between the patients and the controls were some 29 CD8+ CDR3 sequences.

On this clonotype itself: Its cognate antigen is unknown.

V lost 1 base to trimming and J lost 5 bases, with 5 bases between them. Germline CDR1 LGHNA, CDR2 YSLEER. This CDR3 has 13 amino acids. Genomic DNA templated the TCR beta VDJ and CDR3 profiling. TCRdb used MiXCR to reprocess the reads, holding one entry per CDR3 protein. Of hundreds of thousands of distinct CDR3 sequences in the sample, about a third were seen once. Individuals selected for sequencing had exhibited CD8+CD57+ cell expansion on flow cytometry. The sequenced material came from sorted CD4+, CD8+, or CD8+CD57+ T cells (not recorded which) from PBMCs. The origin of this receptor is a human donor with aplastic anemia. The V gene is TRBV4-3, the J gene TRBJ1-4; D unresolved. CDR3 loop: CASSQVENEKLFF. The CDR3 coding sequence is TGCGCCAGCAGCCAAGTTGAGAATGAAAAACTGTTTTTT.